This T cell receptor (beta chain) was recovered during a study of CD8 T cells in ankylosing spondylitis. CDR3 length equals 15 residues. Trimming cost V 0 bases and J 11 bases; bases outside gene matches: 9. Germline V gene data show CDR1 as MGHRA and CDR2 as YSYEKL. Study outcomes and limitations: Matched synovial fluid from ankylosing spondylitis patients was reported to be enriched for disease-linked clones. What seemed typical of ankylosing spondylitis blood was a TCR beta motif built from several highly homologous variants.

About this clonotype: Its antigen is unknown.

TCRdb analysed the 5' RACE reads with MiXCR anew, one entry per CDR3 protein. The data hold 150,000 to 250,000 distinct CDR3 sequences, with 9.5% to 15% observed a single time. The sample taken for sequencing was blood, either unsorted or a sorted T cell fraction (not recorded which). The receptor was derived from a male donor with ankylosing spondylitis or in good health (not recorded which). The genes are TRBV4-1 and TRBJ1-2, with 10 bases lining up with TRBD1. The CDR3 bases are TGCGCCAGCAGCCAAGATCGGGACAGGGGTTGGGGGTACACCTTC. This gives the protein CASSQDRDRGWGYTF.